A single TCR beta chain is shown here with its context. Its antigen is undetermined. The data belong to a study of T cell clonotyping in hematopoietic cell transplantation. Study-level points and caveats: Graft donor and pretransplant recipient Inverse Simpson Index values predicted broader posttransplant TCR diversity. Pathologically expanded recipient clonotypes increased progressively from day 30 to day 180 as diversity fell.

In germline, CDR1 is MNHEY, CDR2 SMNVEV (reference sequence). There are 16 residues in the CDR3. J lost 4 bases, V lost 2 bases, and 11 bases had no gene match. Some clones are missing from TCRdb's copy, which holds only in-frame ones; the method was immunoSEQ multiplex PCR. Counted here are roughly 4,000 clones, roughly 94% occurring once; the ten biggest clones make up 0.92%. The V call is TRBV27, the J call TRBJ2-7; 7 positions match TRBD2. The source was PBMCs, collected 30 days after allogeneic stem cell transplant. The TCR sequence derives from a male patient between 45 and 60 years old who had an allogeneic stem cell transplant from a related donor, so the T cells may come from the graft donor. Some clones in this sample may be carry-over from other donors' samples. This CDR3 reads CASSLGGRAPYYEQYF. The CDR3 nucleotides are TGTGCCAGCAGTTTAGGGGGGAGGGCTCCTTATTACGAGCAGTACTTC.